This passage covers 29 T cell receptor beta chains from one sample sequenced in a study of T-cell memory formation after mild COVID-19. From the 5' RACE reads, TCRdb called clonotypes with MiXCR, one entry per CDR3 protein. The sample carries approximately 490,000 distinct CDR3 sequences, around 20% recorded once. What was sequenced was PBMCs or a T cell subset sorted from them (not recorded which). The source is an adult woman who had mild COVID-19 (a few samples of this study predate the infection). Cell type and time point are not known.

The chain links TRBV20-1 to TRBJ2-5; no clear D. Germline CDR1 reads DFQATT; CDR2 reads SNEGSKA (reference sequence). Trimming shortened V by 0 bases and J by 5 bases, and 10 bases separated the two germline ends. The CDR3 is 13 amino acids. The CDR3 bases are TGCAGTGCTAGAGAGGTGGTTTTGGAGACCCAGTACTTC. Residues: CSAREVVLETQYF.

The genes are TRBV10-3 and TRBJ1-5, with 9 bases that match TRBD1. The CDR3 extends over 13 amino acids. The V gene's germline CDR1 is ENHRY and CDR2 SYGVKD. Trimming cost V 5 bases and J 7 bases; bases outside gene matches: 3. The CDR3 DNA reads TGTGCCATCAGTACAGGGGGCGGACAGCCCCAGCATTTT. Translated, it gives CAISTGGGQPQHF.

The chain employs TRBV4-1 and TRBJ1-3; 7 bases map to TRBD1. Germline lookup yields CDR1 MGHRA and CDR2 YSYEKL. Unmatched junction bases numbered 7, after V lost 4 bases and J lost 7 bases. The CDR3 totals 14 residues. The CDR3 loop reads CASSPGTDGNTIYF. The CDR3, as DNA: TGCGCCAGCAGCCCCGGGACAGACGGCAACACCATATATTTT.

The gene calls are TRBV29-1 and TRBJ2-5; D is uncertain. CDR3 size: 12 residues. Trimming cost V 4 bases and J 0 bases, with 6 bases left between them. Germline V gives CDR1 SQVTM, CDR2 ANQGSEA. CDR3 protein: CSVGVNQETQYF. The DNA for the CDR3 is TGCAGCGTTGGCGTCAACCAAGAGACCCAGTACTTC. Looking up the rest from reference TRBV29-1 and TRBJ2-5 gives the full variable domain: SAVISQKPSRDICQRGTSLTIQCQVDSQVTMMFWYRQQPGQSLTLIATANQGSEATYESGFVIDKFPISRPNLTFSTLTVSNMSPEDSSIYLCSVGVNQETQYFGPGTRLLVL.

The CDR3: CASTHPSSPYEQYF. CDR3 bases: TGTGCCAGCACCCATCCCAGCAGTCCCTACGAGCAGTACTTC. V and J are TRBV7-6 and TRBJ2-7; no clear D. The germline V gene has CDR1 SGHVS and CDR2 FNYEAQ. Trimming cost V 7 bases and J 2 bases, with 15 bases left between them. This CDR3 is 14 amino acids long.

The rearrangement joins TRBV7-9 to TRBJ1-1; no reliable D call. CDR1 and CDR2 (germline): SEHNR, FQNEAQ (reference sequence). The CDR3 contains 13 residues. V lost 6 bases and J 2 bases, leaving 10 bases between the germline ends. The CDR3 DNA reads TGTGCCAGCAGATGGGAGGGAAACACTGAAGCTTTCTTT. The encoded protein is CASRWEGNTEAFF.

This clonotype was detected only a few times. This chain connects TRBV7-9 to TRBJ2-7; the match to TRBD1 covers 7 bases. V lost 7 bases to trimming and J lost 3 bases; unmatched junction nucleotides: 12. Germline V gene sequence: CDR1 SEHNR, CDR2 FQNEAQ (reference sequence). CDR3 length equals 15 residues. The CDR3 DNA reads TGTGCCAGCACCATACAGGGGCAAGACAACTACGAGCAGTACTTC. Protein: CASTIQGQDNYEQYF.

This clonotype was seen a handful of times. The chain employs TRBV5-1 and TRBJ2-5; a possible D gene is TRBD1 (6 bases). The length of the CDR3 is 14 residues. Trimming took off 4 bases at V and 5 bases at J, with 15 bases between the two ends. Germline assignment: CDR1 SGHRS and CDR2 YFSETQ. CDR3 protein: CASSPGTFGETQYF. CDR3 sequence (DNA): TGCGCCAGCAGCCCCGGGACATTTGGGGAGACCCAGTACTTC.

This clonotype has only a few counts. The chain combines TRBV12-3 or TRBV12-4 with TRBJ2-7; D perhaps matches TRBD1 (8 bases). CDR3 length: 17 amino acids. V was shortened by 4 bases and J by 2 bases, with 21 bases between the two germline ends. CDR3 nucleotides: TGTGCCAGCAGTTCCAACAGGGGGAGGGAAAGCACCTACGAGCAGTACTTC. Amino acids: CASSSNRGRESTYEQYF.

This clonotype was counted a few times. V and J are TRBV15 and TRBJ2-2; D perhaps matches TRBD2 (6 bases). Per germline, CDR1 LNHNV and CDR2 YYDKDF (reference sequence). V was pared by 2 bases and J by 1 base, with 11 bases between. CDR3 length: 16 residues. The CDR3 DNA sequence: TGTGCCACCAGCAGACCCACCGGGGGGAACACCGGGGAGCTGTTTTTT. It encodes CATSRPTGGNTGELFF.

The chain joins TRBV20-1 to TRBJ2-7; D not certain. CDR3 length: 13 residues. V was cut by 5 bases and J by 6 bases, with 17 bases left in between. CDR1 is DFQATT, CDR2 SNEGSKA, per germline (reference sequence). DNA for the CDR3: TGCAGTGCTCGGAAAACTGGGTTTGGCGAGCAGTACTTC. Encoded protein: CSARKTGFGEQYF.

J is TRBJ1-1 and V is TRBV12-3 or TRBV12-4; D unresolved. Trimming removed 7 bases at V and 0 bases at J, with 9 bases between. This CDR3 comprises 13 residues. This CDR3 is CASTTPMNTEAFF. In DNA, the CDR3 is TGTGCCAGCACAACTCCTATGAACACTGAAGCTTTCTTT.

The table lists this clonotype with a few counts. The chain uses TRBV6-1 and TRBJ2-2, with no clear D. Germline loops: CDR1 MNHNS, CDR2 SASEGT. CDR3 length: 16 amino acids. Trimming removed 7 bases at V and 0 bases at J, with 15 bases between. The CDR3 DNA reads TGTGCCAGCAAAGAAAGGCCATATTCGAACACCGGGGAGCTGTTTTTT. It translates to CASKERPYSNTGELFF.

This clonotype was seen more than once but under ten times. V gene TRBV20-1 combines with J gene TRBJ2-7; 9 bases map to TRBD2. The CDR3 runs to 15 residues. V trimming: 0 bases; J trimming: 5 bases; junction bases outside the gene matches: 8. Germline values: CDR1 DFQATT, CDR2 SNEGSKA (reference sequence). For the CDR3, the DNA is TGCAGTGCTAGAGATCTGGCGGGAGGGCCGGACGAGCAGTACTTC. It specifies CSARDLAGGPDEQYF.

This clonotype was counted only a few times. The CDR3 DNA follows: TGTGCCAGCAGCTTACTCCTTGCCGGACTAGCGGAGCCCACAGATACGCAGTATTTT. This sequence encodes CASSLLLAGLAEPTDTQYF. The chain is built from TRBV7-2 and TRBJ2-3, with TRBD2 identical over 10 bases. The CDR3 has 19 amino acids. The germline V gene has CDR1 SGHTA and CDR2 FQGNSA. The V gene end was trimmed by 2 bases and the J gene end by 2 bases; junction bases not matched to a gene: 13. Complete variable domain (other parts from reference TRBV7-2 and TRBJ2-3): GAGVSQSPSNKVTEKGKDVELRCDPISGHTALYWYRQSLGQGLEFLIYFQGNSAPDKSGLPSDRFSAERTGGSVSTLTIQRTQQEDSAVYLCASSLLLAGLAEPTDTQYFGPGTRLTVL.

This chain links TRBV3-1 with TRBJ2-1, with D possibly matching TRBD2 (6 bases). V was cut by 4 bases and J by 10 bases, with 17 bases left in between. Germline loops: CDR1 LGHDT, CDR2 YNNKEL (reference sequence). The CDR3 contains 14 residues. The CDR3 sequence is CASSRDLGRGEQFF. The CDR3 DNA sequence: TGTGCCAGCAGCCGAGACCTCGGGCGGGGAGAGCAGTTCTTC.

This clonotype was observed a handful of times. The rearrangement links TRBV21-1 to TRBJ2-7; TRBD2, the D gene given by the table, was not confirmed from the DNA. TRBV21-1 is deemed a pseudogene. The CDR3 is made up of 14 amino acids. CDR3 in DNA: TGTGCCAGCGGTCAGACTAGCGGGACCTACGAGCAGTACTTC. Protein: CASGQTSGTYEQYF.

The chain couples TRBV6-2 or TRBV6-3 to TRBJ2-7; 10 nucleotides agree with TRBD2. This CDR3 is 15 amino acids long. Germline V CDR1 and CDR2: MNHEY, SVGEGT. V shed 5 bases and J 0 bases; nucleotides not matched to a gene: 4. The CDR3 DNA reads TGTGCCAGCAGTAGGACTAGCGGAAACTCCTACGAGCAGTACTTC. It is translated as CASSRTSGNSYEQYF.

A few counts support this clonotype. The V call is TRBV12-3 or TRBV12-4, the J call TRBJ2-7; the D gene could be TRBD1 or TRBD2 (5 bases each). The CDR3 runs 13 residues. The germline V and J ends were trimmed by 3 bases and 5 bases, with 11 bases remaining between them. This CDR3 reads CASSFSEGNEQYF. Here the CDR3 DNA reads TGTGCCAGCAGTTTTAGCGAGGGGAACGAGCAGTACTTC.

The CDR3 DNA sequence: TGTGCCAGCAGCCCTGTTGGCTCGGGCTACGAGCAGTACTTC. It is translated as CASSPVGSGYEQYF. The chain recombines TRBV3-1 with TRBJ2-7, with D uncertain. Germline V gives CDR1 LGHDT, CDR2 YNNKEL (reference sequence). The V end was cut by 4 bases, the J end by 3 bases, with 13 bases between. The CDR3 is 14 residues long.

In this sample, this clonotype turned up many times. V usage is TRBV27 and J usage is TRBJ2-7; 11 bases fit TRBD2. Trimming removed 5 bases from V and 7 bases from J; junction bases left unmatched: 13. Germline V gene data show CDR1 as MNHEY and CDR2 as SMNVEV (reference sequence). CDR3 length: 16 residues. The DNA of the CDR3 is TGTGCCAGCAGTGCCCTTAGTAGCGGGGGGGCGCGTGAGCAGTACTTC. Its translation: CASSALSSGGAREQYF.

The J gene is TRBJ2-7, the V gene TRBV10-3, with D perhaps matching TRBD1 (5 bases). The CDR3 spans 14 residues. Trimming took off 4 bases at V and 5 bases at J, with 15 bases between the two ends. Germline V gene lookup returns CDR1 ENHRY and CDR2 SYGVKD. The CDR3 DNA is TGTGCCATCAGTGCGGCAGGGCTCCCTAACGAGCAGTACTTC. This gives the protein CAISAAGLPNEQYF.

In this sample, this clonotype turned up a few times. The chain recombines TRBV5-1 with TRBJ1-6; D unresolved. Germline CDR1 SGHRS, CDR2 YFSETQ. The V gene lost 0 bases and the J gene lost 3 bases, with 16 bases spanning the gap. This CDR3 has 18 residues. In nucleotides, the CDR3 is TGCGCCAGCAGCTTGGGAGAGGGAAGGGTCGGCTATAATTCACCCCTCCACTTT. This translates into CASSLGEGRVGYNSPLHF.

V is TRBV12-3 or TRBV12-4 and J is TRBJ2-1; TRBD1 might be the D (6 bases). CDR3 length equals 14 residues. V was trimmed by 6 bases and J by 4 bases, leaving 13 bases between them. In DNA, the CDR3 is TGTGCCAGCAGGTTGGGGGCCCGATACAATGAGCAGTTCTTC. It yields the protein CASRLGARYNEQFF.

At least ten counts were recorded for this clonotype. This chain connects TRBV7-6 to TRBJ2-1, with 14 bases lining up with TRBD2. With V trimmed by 3 bases and J by 8 bases, 3 bases remained unmatched. Germline loops: CDR1 SGHVS, CDR2 FNYEAQ. This CDR3 contains 15 residues. The CDR3 region has the DNA TGTGCCAGCAGCTTCAGACTAGCGGGAGGGTATGAGCAGTTCTTC. It specifies CASSFRLAGGYEQFF.

This clonotype was counted a few times. CDR3 bases: TGTGCCAGCGGGACGGCCGGGGAGCTGTTTTTT. Residues: CASGTAGELFF. The V and J genes are TRBV7-6 and TRBJ2-2, with D tentatively TRBD1 or TRBD2 (5 bases each). CDR1 is SGHVS, CDR2 FNYEAQ, per germline. This CDR3 has 11 residues. Trimming pared 8 bases from V and 6 bases from J, leaving 7 bases between.

About this clonotype: At one end the junction does not follow the germline gene, possibly because of a read error. The chain carries TRBV12-3 or TRBV12-4 and TRBJ1-2; D unclear. CDR3 length: 9 amino acids. This chain's CDR3 is CASTVHRPF. CDR3 in DNA: TGTGCCAGCACCGTCCATCGACCATTC.

This clonotype was counted many times. The chain uses TRBV7-9 and TRBJ2-3; D is undetermined. Germline V gives CDR1 SEHNR, CDR2 FQNEAQ (reference sequence). This CDR3 is 13 amino acids long. V was trimmed by 7 bases and J by 0 bases, leaving 8 bases between them. The CDR3 DNA is TGTGCCAGCACCCGTCCTAGCACAGATACGCAGTATTTT. Residues: CASTRPSTDTQYF. Filled out from reference TRBV7-9 and TRBJ2-3, the complete variable domain reads DTGVSQNPRHKITKRGQNVTFRCDPISEHNRLYWYRQTLGQGPEFLTYFQNEAQLEKSRLLSDRFSAERPKGSFSTLEIQRTEQGDSAMYLCASTRPSTDTQYFGPGTRLTVL.

This clonotype appeared a few times. V and J are TRBV19 and TRBJ2-7; 7 positions agree with TRBD1. The CDR3 totals 14 residues. Germline CDR1 and CDR2: LNHDA and SQIVND (reference sequence). Unmatched junction bases numbered 5, after V lost 3 bases and J lost 3 bases. CDR3 DNA sequence: TGTGCCAGTAGTATCCAGGGGGAGAGCTACGAGCAGTACTTC. Amino acids: CASSIQGESYEQYF.